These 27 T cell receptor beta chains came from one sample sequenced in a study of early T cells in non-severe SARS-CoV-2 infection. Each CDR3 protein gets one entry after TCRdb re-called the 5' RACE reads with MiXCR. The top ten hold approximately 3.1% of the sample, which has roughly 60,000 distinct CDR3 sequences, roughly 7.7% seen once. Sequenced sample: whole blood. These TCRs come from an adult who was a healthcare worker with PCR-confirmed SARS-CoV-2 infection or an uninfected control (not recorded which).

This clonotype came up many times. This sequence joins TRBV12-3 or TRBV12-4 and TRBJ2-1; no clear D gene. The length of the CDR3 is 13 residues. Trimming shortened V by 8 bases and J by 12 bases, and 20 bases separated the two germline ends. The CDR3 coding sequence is TGTGCCAGCTCACCTCCCTCCGACTTTTTGCAGTTCTTC. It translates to CASSPPSDFLQFF.

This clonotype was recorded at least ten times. Written as DNA, the CDR3 is TGTGCCAGCAGCCAGCCCGGGACTAGCGGGAACGAGCAGTACTTC. This sequence encodes CASSQPGTSGNEQYF. The rearrangement uses TRBV7-9 and TRBJ2-7, with TRBD2 matching over 13 bases. CDR1 is SEHNR and CDR2 is FQNEAQ in the germline V gene (reference sequence). V was clipped by 5 bases and J by 5 bases; unmatched bases: 6. CDR3 length: 15 amino acids.

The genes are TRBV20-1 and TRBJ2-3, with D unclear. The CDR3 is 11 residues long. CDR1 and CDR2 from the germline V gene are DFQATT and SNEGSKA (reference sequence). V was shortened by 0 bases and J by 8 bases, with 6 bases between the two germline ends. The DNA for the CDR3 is TGCAGTGCTAGAGACTGGGGTACGCAGTATTTT. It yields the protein CSARDWGTQYF.

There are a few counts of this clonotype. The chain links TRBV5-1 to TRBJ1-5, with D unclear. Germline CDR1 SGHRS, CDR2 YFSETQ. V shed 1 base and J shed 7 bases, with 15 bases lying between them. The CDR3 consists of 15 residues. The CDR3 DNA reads TGCGCCAGCAGCTTGTCGCCCCCCACACCGCAGCCCCAGCATTTT. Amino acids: CASSLSPPTPQPQHF.

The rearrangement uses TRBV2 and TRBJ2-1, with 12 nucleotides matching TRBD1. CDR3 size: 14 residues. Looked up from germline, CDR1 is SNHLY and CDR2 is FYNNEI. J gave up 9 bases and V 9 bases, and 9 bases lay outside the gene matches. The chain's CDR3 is CASPGTGGYGEQFF. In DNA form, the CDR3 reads TGTGCCAGTCCCGGGACAGGGGGCTATGGTGAGCAGTTCTTC.

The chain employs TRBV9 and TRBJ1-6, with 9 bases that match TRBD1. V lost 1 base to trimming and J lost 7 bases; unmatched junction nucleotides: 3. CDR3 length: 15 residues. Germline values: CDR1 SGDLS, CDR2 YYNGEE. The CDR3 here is CASSVRQGVNSPLHF. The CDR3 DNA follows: TGTGCCAGCAGCGTAAGACAGGGGGTCAATTCACCCCTCCACTTT.

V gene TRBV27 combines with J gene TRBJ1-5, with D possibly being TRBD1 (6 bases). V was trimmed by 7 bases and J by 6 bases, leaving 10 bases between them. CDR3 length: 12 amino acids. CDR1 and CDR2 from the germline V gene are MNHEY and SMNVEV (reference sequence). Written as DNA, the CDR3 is TGTGCCAGCAACAGGGCCGGTCAGCCCCAGCATTTT. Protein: CASNRAGQPQHF.

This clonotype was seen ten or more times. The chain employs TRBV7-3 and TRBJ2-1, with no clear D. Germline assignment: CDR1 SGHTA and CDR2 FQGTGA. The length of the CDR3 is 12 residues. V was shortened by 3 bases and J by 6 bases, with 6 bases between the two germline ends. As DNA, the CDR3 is TGTGCCAGCAGCTTTTCTGGCAATGAGCAGTTCTTC. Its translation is CASSFSGNEQFF.

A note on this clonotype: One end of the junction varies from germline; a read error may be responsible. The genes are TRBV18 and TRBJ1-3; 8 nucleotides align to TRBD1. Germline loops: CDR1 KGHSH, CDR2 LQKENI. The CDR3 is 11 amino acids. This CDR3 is CASSPRTGLNF. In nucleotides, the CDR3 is TGTGCCAGCTCACCCCGGACAGGGTTGAATTTT.

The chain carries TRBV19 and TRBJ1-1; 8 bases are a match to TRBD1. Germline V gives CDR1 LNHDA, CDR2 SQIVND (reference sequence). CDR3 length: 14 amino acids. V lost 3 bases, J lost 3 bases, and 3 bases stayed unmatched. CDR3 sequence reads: CASSIYRGDTEAFF. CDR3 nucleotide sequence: TGTGCCAGTAGTATCTACAGGGGGGACACTGAAGCTTTCTTT.

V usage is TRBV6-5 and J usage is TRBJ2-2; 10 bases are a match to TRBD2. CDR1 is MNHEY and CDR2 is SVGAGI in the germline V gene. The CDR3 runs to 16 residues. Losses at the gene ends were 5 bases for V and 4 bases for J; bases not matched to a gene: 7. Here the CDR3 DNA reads TGTGCCAGCAGTGACCGGGGACTAGCGTTCACCGGGGAGCTGTTTTTT. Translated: CASSDRGLAFTGELFF.

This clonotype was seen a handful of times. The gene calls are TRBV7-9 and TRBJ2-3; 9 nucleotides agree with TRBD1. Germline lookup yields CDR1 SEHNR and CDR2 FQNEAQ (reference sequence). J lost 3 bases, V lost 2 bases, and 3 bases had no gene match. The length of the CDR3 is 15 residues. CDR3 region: CASSLPTGGTDTQYF. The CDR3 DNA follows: TGTGCCAGCAGCTTACCGACAGGGGGGACAGATACGCAGTATTTT.

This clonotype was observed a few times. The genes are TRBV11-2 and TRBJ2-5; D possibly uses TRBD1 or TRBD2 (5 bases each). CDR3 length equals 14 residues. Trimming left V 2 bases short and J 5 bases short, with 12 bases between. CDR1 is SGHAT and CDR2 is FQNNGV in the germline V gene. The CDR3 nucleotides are TGTGCCAGCAGCTTACCCGGGGACCCGGAGACCCAGTACTTC. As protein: CASSLPGDPETQYF. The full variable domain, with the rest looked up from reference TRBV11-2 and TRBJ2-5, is EAGVAQSPRYKIIEKRQSVAFWCNPISGHATLYWYQQILGQGPKLLIQFQNNGVVDDSQLPKDRFSAERLKGVDSTLKIQPAKLEDSAVYLCASSLPGDPETQYFGPGTRLLVL.

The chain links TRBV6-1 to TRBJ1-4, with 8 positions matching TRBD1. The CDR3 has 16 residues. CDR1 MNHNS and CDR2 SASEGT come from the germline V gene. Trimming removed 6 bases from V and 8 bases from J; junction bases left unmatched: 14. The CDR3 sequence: CASRRTGTDSGEKLFF. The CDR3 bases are TGTGCCAGCAGGAGGACAGGGACAGACAGTGGCGAAAAACTGTTTTTT.

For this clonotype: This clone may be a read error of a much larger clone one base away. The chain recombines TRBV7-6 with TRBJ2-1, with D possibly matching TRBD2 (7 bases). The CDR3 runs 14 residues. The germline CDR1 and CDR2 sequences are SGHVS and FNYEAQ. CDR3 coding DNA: TGTGGCAGCAGCTCCGGCGGGGGCGTAAATGAGCAGTTCTTC. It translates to CGSSSGGGVNEQFF.

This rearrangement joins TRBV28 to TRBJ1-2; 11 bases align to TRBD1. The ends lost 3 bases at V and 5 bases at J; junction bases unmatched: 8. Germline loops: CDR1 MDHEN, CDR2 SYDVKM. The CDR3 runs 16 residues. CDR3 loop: CASSFPRTGGGYGYTF. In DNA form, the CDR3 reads TGTGCCAGCAGTTTCCCTAGGACAGGGGGCGGGTATGGCTACACCTTC.

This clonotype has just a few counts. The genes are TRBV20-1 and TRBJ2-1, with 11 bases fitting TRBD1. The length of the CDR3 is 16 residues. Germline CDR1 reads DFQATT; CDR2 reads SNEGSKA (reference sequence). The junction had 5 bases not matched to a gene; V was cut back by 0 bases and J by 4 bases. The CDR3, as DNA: TGCAGTGCTAGAGATTTTCGGGACAGGGGGTACAATGAGCAGTTCTTC. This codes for CSARDFRDRGYNEQFF.

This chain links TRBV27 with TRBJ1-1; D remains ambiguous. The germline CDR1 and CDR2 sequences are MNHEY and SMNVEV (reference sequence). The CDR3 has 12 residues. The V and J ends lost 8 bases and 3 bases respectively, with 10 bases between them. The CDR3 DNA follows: TGTGCCAGCCCCCCACGGGACACTGAAGCTTTCTTT. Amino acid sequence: CASPPRDTEAFF.

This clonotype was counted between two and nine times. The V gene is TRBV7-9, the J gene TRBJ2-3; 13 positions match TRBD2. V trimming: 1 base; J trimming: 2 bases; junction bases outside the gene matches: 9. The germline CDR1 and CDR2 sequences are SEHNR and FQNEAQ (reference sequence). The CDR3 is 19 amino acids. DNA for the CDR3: TGTGCCAGCAGCTTAGTCGGGCGGACTAGCGGGAGTCTCACAGATACGCAGTATTTT. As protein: CASSLVGRTSGSLTDTQYF.

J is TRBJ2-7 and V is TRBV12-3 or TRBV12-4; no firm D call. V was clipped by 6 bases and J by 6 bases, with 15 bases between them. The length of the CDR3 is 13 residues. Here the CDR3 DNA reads TGTGCCAGCAGGCCCACTCCTTGGGCCGAGCAGTACTTC. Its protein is CASRPTPWAEQYF.

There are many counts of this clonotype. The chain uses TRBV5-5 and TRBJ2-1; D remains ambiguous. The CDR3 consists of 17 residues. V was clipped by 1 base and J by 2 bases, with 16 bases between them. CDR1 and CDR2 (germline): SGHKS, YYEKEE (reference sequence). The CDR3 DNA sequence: TGTGCCAGCAGCTTGCGTCCTGGGGTAGCTACCTACAATGAGCAGTTCTTC. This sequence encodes CASSLRPGVATYNEQFF.

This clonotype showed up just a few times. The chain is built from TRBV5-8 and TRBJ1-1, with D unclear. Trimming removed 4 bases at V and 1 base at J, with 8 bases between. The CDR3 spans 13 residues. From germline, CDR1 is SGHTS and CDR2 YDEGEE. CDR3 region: CASSPLQNTEAFF. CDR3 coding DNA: TGTGCCAGCAGCCCTCTCCAGAACACTGAAGCTTTCTTT.

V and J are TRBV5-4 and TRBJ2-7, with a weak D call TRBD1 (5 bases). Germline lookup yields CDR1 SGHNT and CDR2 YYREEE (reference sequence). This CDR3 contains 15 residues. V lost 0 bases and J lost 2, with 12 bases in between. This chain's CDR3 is CASSLGPRDAYEQYF. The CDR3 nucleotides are TGTGCCAGCAGCTTGGGGCCCAGGGATGCCTACGAGCAGTACTTC.

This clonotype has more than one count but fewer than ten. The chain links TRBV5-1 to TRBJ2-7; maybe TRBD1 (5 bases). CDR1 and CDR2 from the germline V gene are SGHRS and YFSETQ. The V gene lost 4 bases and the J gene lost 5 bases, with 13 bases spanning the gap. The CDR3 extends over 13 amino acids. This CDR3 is CASSLIDRDEQYF. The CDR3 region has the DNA TGCGCCAGCAGCCTGATCGACAGAGACGAGCAGTACTTC.

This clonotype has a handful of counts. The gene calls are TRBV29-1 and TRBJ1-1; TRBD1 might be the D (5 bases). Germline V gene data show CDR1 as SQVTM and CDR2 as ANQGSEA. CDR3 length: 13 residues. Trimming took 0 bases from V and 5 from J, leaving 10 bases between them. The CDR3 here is CSVEDRGMTEAFF. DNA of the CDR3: TGCAGCGTTGAAGATCGGGGGATGACTGAAGCTTTCTTT.

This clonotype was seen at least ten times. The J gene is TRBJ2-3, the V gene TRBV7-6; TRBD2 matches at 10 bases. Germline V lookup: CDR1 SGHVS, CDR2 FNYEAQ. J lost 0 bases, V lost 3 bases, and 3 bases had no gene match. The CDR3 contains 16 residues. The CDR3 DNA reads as TGTGCCAGCAGCTTGGGACTAGCGTACAGCACAGATACGCAGTATTTT. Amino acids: CASSLGLAYSTDTQYF.

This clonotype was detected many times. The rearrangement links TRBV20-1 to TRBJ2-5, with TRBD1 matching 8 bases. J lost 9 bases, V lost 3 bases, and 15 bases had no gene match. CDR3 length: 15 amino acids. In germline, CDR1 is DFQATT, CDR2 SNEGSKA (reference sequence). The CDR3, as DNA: TGCAGTGCTAGTCTAGGACAGGGAGACTTTGGGGCCCAGTACTTC. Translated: CSASLGQGDFGAQYF.